This T cell receptor (beta chain) was captured in a study of blood T cell repertoires in COVID-19. Study summary: Samples of COVID-19 (acute and convalescent) were obtained from the United States, Italy and Spain. PBMCs, B-cell-depleted T cells, or T cells provided the cDNA or gDNA that made up the material.

The protocol was immunoSEQ multiplex PCR, while the TCRdb copy is restricted to in-frame clones and leaves out a portion. The data show a few hundred thousand clones, with approximately 80% seen just once and roughly 1.3% held by the top ten. Allocation to cohorts depended on clinical history reported by the participants. CDR3 length equals 13 residues. The germline V gene has CDR1 WNHNN and CDR2 SYGVQD (reference sequence). J was trimmed by 7 bases and V by 7 bases; bases with no gene match: 7. The source of this sequence is a woman aged 35 to 49 with acute COVID-19. The source material was PBMCs or T cells enriched from blood (not recorded which). The rearrangement uses TRBV10-1 and TRBJ2-1; TRBD2 aligns across 7 bases. Written as DNA, the CDR3 is TGCGCCAGCACCTCGGGCGGGGGTAATGAGCAGTTCTTC. Translated: CASTSGGGNEQFF.